This T cell receptor (beta chain) originates from a study of monozygotic twins with cystic fibrosis. General study points: The repertoire was suggested to be naive-dominated, clonality median approximately 0.009. Shared CDR3 numbers were not associated with age, concordance or severity.

The data were produced by immunoSEQ multiplex PCR, yet TCRdb's version contains in-frame clones alone and is incomplete. Of about 29,000 clones in the sample, about 85% were seen once. With respect to this clone: What it binds is unknown.

The CDR3 consists of 12 residues. Trimming cost V 7 bases and J 1 base, with 7 bases left between them. Per the germline V gene, CDR1 is MNHNS and CDR2 is SASEGT. The chain has TRBV6-1 and TRBJ1-2; D may be TRBD1 (6 bases). Sequencing was carried out using blood. The origin of this receptor is a girl aged 2 to 10 with cystic fibrosis. The CDR3 coding sequence is TGTGCCAGCAAGGACAGTAACTATGGCTACACCTTC. It translates to CASKDSNYGYTF.